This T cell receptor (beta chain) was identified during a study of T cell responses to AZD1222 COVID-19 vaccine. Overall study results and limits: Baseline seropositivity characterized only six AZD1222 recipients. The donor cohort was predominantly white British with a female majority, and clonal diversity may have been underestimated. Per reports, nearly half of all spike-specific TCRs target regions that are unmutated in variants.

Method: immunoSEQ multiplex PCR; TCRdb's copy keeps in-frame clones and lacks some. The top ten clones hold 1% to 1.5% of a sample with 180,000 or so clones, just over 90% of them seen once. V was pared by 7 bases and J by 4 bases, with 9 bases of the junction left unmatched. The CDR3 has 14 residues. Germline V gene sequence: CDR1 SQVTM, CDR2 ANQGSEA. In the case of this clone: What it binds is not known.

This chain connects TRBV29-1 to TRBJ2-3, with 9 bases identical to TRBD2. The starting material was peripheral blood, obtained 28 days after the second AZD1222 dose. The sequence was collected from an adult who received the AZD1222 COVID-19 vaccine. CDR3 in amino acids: CSAQDSGSADTQYF. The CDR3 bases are TGCAGCGCCCAAGATAGCGGGAGTGCAGATACGCAGTATTTT.